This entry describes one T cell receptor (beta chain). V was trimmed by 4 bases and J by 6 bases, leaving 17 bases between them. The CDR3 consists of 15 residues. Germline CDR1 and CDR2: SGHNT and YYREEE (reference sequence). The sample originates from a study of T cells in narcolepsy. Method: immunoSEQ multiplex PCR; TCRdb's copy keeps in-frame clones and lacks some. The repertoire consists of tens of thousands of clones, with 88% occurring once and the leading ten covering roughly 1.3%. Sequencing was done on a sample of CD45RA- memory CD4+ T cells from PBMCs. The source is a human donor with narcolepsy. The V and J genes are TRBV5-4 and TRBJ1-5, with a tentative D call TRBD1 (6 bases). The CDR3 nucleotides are TGTGCCAGCAGCGCCGGGACACCCTCAATTCAGCCCCAGCATTTT. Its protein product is CASSAGTPSIQPQHF.